This T cell receptor beta chain emerged from a study of CD4 T cells in lung cancer. Study-level information: Patients' blood was tested for T-cell responses to mutation-encoded neoepitopes. Four resected stage I-III patients provided tumor and non-adjacent lung tissue.

The protocol was immunoSEQ multiplex PCR, while the TCRdb copy is restricted to in-frame clones and leaves out a portion. The sample consists of roughly 4,800 clones, around two thirds of them appearing once. V shed 6 bases and J 8 bases; nucleotides not matched to a gene: 21. This CDR3 has 18 residues. Looked up from germline, CDR1 is MDHEN and CDR2 is SYDVKM. Sequencing was done on a sample of lung tumor tissue. J is TRBJ1-1 and V is TRBV28; 10 bases agree with TRBD1. This clonotype originated in a man aged 55 to 70 with non-small cell lung cancer. The CDR3 DNA is TGTGCCAGCAGCGACGTCCCGGGACAGGGGCCTCAATCGATAGAAGCTTTCTTT. Translating gives CASSDVPGQGPQSIEAFF.